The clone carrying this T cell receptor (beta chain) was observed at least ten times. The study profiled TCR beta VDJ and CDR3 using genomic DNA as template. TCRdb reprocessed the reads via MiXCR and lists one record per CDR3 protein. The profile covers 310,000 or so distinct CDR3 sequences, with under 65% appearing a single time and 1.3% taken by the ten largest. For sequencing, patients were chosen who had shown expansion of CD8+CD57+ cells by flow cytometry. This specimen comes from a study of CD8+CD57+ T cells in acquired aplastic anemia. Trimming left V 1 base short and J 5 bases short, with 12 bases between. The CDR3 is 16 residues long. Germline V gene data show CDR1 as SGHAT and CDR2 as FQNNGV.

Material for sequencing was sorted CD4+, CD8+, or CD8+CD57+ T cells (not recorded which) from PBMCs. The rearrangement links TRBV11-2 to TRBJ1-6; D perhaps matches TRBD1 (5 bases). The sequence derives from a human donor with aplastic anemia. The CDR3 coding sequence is TGTGCCAGCAGCTTAGGCAGGGCGACAGATAATTCACCCCTCCACTTT. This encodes CASSLGRATDNSPLHF.